This T cell receptor beta chain was identified during a study of tumor-infiltrating lymphocytes in primary liver carcinoma. Overall study context: Productive TCRbeta read yields ran from roughly 3.9 to 6.8 million per sample and were similar between tissues. General study points: Tumors significantly exceeded blood in top-250-clone fraction (p = 0.039). Bulk samples went unsorted, so CD4+ and CD8+ repertoires were not compared. Overlap between tumor regions exceeded overlap of tumor with adjacent tissue or blood.

Germline DNA was extracted too, while blood RNA derived from unsorted whole blood. CDR3 size: 13 residues. Trimming stripped 6 bases from V and 4 bases from J, with 12 bases between. CDR1 is MNHNS and CDR2 is SASEGT in the germline V gene. With regard to this clonotype: Antigen unknown.

Priming with a constant-region primer yielded TCR beta cDNA from around 0.45 ug total RNA. TCR beta libraries came from three nested multiplex PCR rounds using slightly modified ARM-PCR. It was with TRBV1-TRBV30 forward primers and a C-beta reverse primer that the first two PCR rounds were run, at around 11 cycles each. TCRdb passed the multiplex PCR reads through MiXCR, listing each CDR3 protein once. Of approximately 330,000 distinct CDR3 sequences in the sample, roughly 61% are singletons; the top ten hold roughly 6%. Specimen: peripheral blood. The TCR originated in a man aged 35-49 years with primary liver carcinoma and hepatitis B virus infection. This chain uses TRBV6-1 with TRBJ1-1, with D tentatively TRBD1 (5 bases). As DNA, the CDR3 is TGTGCCAGCAGCGCAGGGCGTATCACTGAAGCTTTCTTT. It specifies CASSAGRITEAFF.